The present TCR beta chain was sequenced within a study of blood T cell repertoires in COVID-19. Libraries were prepared by immunoSEQ multiplex PCR; TCRdb keeps only in-frame clonotypes and omits some of them. Among around 160,000 clones listed, more than 75% were seen once. Germline lookup yields CDR1 SGHAT and CDR2 FQDESV (reference sequence). V was cut by 1 base and J by 9 bases, with 10 bases left in between. The CDR3 covers 13 residues. This clone was counted a few times. The source of this sequence is a man of 80 years or more with acute or convalescent COVID-19. Sequencing was carried out using peripheral blood. V gene TRBV11-1 combines with J gene TRBJ2-1; D is uncertain. CDR3 residues: CASSLGPSSEQFF. CDR3 DNA sequence: TGTGCCAGCAGCTTAGGTCCGTCTTCTGAGCAGTTCTTC.